The 32 T cell receptor beta chains reported below all come from one sample, sequenced in a study of tumor-infiltrating lymphocytes in primary liver carcinoma. Unsorted bulk tissue, about 17-34 mg of it, served as the source for co-extraction of RNA and DNA. With roughly 540 ng total RNA as template and a constant-region primer, TCR beta cDNA was made. Three nested multiplex PCR rounds of slightly modified ARM-PCR generated TCR beta libraries. Each of the first two PCR rounds ran approximately 11 cycles with TRBV1-TRBV30 forward and C-beta reverse primers. TCRdb re-called the multiplex PCR reads with MiXCR, one entry per CDR3 protein. This sample yields 100,000 to 150,000 distinct CDR3 sequences, of which 60% to 75% are seen a single time; about 8% belongs to the top ten. Material: liver tumor tissue from sampling region 3. The subset: tumor region T3, left-lateral pole. The source of these receptors is a woman aged 55-70 years with primary liver carcinoma and hepatitis B virus infection.

The genes are TRBV6-2 or TRBV6-3 and TRBJ1-1; 9 nucleotides agree with TRBD1. The germline V gene has CDR1 MNHEY and CDR2 SVGEGT. CDR3 length equals 15 residues. V gave up 5 bases and J gave up 5 bases; unmatched junction bases: 9. CDR3 in DNA: TGTGCCAGCAGTCAACAGGGGGCGGGGGAGACTGAAGCTTTCTTT. This translates into CASSQQGAGETEAFF.

As regards this clonotype: The DNA is left out, because the CDR3 cannot be placed on it with certainty; the CDR3 is given as TCRdb lists it. The chain links TRBV25-1 to TRBJ1-2. The CDR3 is made up of 14 amino acids, end residues included. Germline CDR1 reads MGHDK; CDR2 reads SYGVNS. The CDR3 reads CASSEPTANYGCTF.

About this clonotype itself: One end of the junction fails to match germline, which may point to a read error. The rearrangement links TRBV6-5 to TRBJ2-1; tentatively, D is TRBD1 (6 bases). Germline CDR1 reads MNHEY; CDR2 reads SVGAGI. This CDR3 region has 15 residues. The CDR3 loop is CVSSPGQPAYNEQSF. The DNA for the CDR3 is TGTGTCAGCAGTCCCGGACAGCCGGCCTACAATGAGCAGTCCTTC.

Regarding this clonotype: One junction end does not reproduce the germline sequence, and a read error may be involved. The J gene is TRBJ2-1, the V gene TRBV14; D possibly corresponds to TRBD2 (6 bases). The CDR3 is 15 amino acids. Germline V lookup: CDR1 SGHDN, CDR2 FVKESK. The DNA for the CDR3 is TGTGCCAGCAGCCAGGCAATTAGCGGACTCTATGAGCAATTCTTC. Its translation is CASSQAISGLYEQFF.

This clonotype was seen once. A read error is possible here, since a much larger clone lies one base away. This chain connects TRBV5-5 to TRBJ2-1; a weak D match, TRBD2 (6 bases). Germline assignment: CDR1 SGHKS and CDR2 YYEKEE (reference sequence). This CDR3 comprises 13 residues. CDR3 DNA sequence: TGTGACAGCAGCAAGGACCGGAGGGGTGAGCAGTTCTTC. It codes for CDSSKDRRGEQFF. The variable domain in full, completed from reference TRBV5-5 and TRBJ2-1, reads DAGVTQSPTHLIKTRGQQVTLRCSPISGHKSVSWYQQVLGQGPQFIFQYYEKEERGRGNFPDRFSARQFPNYSSELNVNALLLGDSALYLCDSSKDRRGEQFFGPGTRLTVL.

The rearrangement uses TRBV20-1 and TRBJ2-5; D remains unclear. The length of the CDR3 is 12 residues. V lost 7 bases and J lost 1, with 10 bases in between. Looked up from germline, CDR1 is DFQATT and CDR2 is SNEGSKA (reference sequence). CDR3 in DNA: TGCAGTGTATGGGTAACCCAAGAGACCCAGTACTTC. Translation: CSVWVTQETQYF.

Note on this clonotype: Given a much more abundant clone one base away, this may be a read error. This chain uses TRBV28 with TRBJ1-5; D is undetermined. The germline gives CDR1 MDHEN, CDR2 SYDVKM. CDR3 length: 14 residues. V lost 2 bases and J 3 bases, leaving 8 bases between the germline ends. The DNA of the CDR3 is TGTGCCAGCAGTTTACTGCTTCACAATCAGCCCCAGCATTTT. Its protein is CASSLLLHNQPQHF.

In its sample, this clonotype was seen a few times. The chain joins TRBV30 to TRBJ2-1, with 11 bases identical to TRBD2. This CDR3 contains 15 residues. Germline V gives CDR1 GTSNPN, CDR2 SVGIG (reference sequence). J was trimmed by 4 bases and V by 4 bases; bases with no gene match: 6. CDR3 in DNA: TGTGCCTGGACGGTCGGGACTAGCGGTTACAATGAGCAGTTCTTC. As protein: CAWTVGTSGYNEQFF. Complete variable domain (other parts from reference TRBV30 and TRBJ2-1): SQTIHQWPATLVQPVGSPLSLECTVEGTSNPNLYWYRQAAGRGLQLLFYSVGIGQISSEVPQNLSASRPQDRQFILSSKKLLLSDSGFYLCAWTVGTSGYNEQFFGPGTRLTVL.

Of note for this clonotype: This may stem from a read error, because a much larger clone lies one nucleotide away. DNA of the CDR3: TGTGCCAGCAGCTACGGACAAGCGGGAGGAGTAGATACGCAGTATTTT. Protein sequence: CASSYGQAGGVDTQYF. The chain has TRBV7-8 and TRBJ2-3; TRBD2 agrees at 9 bases. With 4 bases clipped from V and 5 bases from J, the junction kept 10 bases outside the gene matches. The CDR3 extends over 16 amino acids. Germline CDR1 is SGHVS and CDR2 is FQNEAQ.

In the case of this clonotype: Possible read error: a much larger clone is one base away. This chain connects TRBV7-9 to TRBJ1-1, with a possible D match to TRBD1 (6 bases). Deletions cut 6 bases from V and 5 bases from J, with 19 bases between. CDR1 is SEHNR and CDR2 is FQNEAQ in the germline V gene (reference sequence). The CDR3 sequence is 15 residues long. The CDR3 spells CASRYSSTGGTEAFF. In DNA form, the CDR3 reads TGTGCCAGCAGATATTCGTCGACAGGTGGAACTGAAGCTTTCTTT.

This clonotype was recorded a few times. The rearrangement uses TRBV24-1 and TRBJ2-3, with 16 bases lining up with TRBD2. This CDR3 region has 19 residues. Germline CDR1 is KGHDR and CDR2 is SFDVKD. V dropped 6 bases and J dropped 1; count of bases not matched to a gene: 9. Here the CDR3 DNA reads TGTGCCACCAGTCAATCCGGGACTAGCGGGAGGGGGGGCACAGATACGCAGTATTTT. Amino acids: CATSQSGTSGRGGTDTQYF.

The chain combines TRBV11-2 with TRBJ2-3; unclear D gene. The ends were cut back, 5 bases at V and 0 bases at J, with 15 bases in the middle. The CDR3 loop spans 16 amino acids. Looked up from germline, CDR1 is SGHAT and CDR2 is FQNNGV. The CDR3 loop is CASSLGPVTSTDTQYF. The CDR3 coding sequence is TGTGCCAGCAGCCTAGGACCAGTGACTAGCACAGATACGCAGTATTTT.

For this clonotype: At one boundary the junction diverges from the germline segment, which might be a read error. The V call is TRBV12-3 or TRBV12-4, the J call TRBJ2-6, with 10 bases aligning to TRBD2. The CDR3 spans 15 residues. The CDR3 protein is CASKGLASGVNVLTF. In DNA form, the CDR3 reads TGTGCCAGCAAGGGACTAGCGAGTGGGGTCAACGTCCTGACTTTC.

This clonotype appeared a few times. The chain recombines TRBV7-9 with TRBJ2-7, with 9 bases identical to TRBD2. The V and J ends lost 5 bases and 5 bases, in that order; junction bases with no gene match: 16. The CDR3 consists of 17 residues. CDR1 and CDR2 (germline): SEHNR, FQNEAQ (reference sequence). Here the CDR3 reads CASSPSGGRAVVNEQYF. The CDR3 region has the DNA TGTGCCAGCAGCCCCAGCGGCGGGAGGGCCGTTGTAAACGAGCAGTACTTC.

Notes on this clonotype: Just one base apart from a much larger clone, this may be a read error. The rearrangement uses TRBV5-6 and TRBJ1-1; D is unresolved. The germline CDR1 and CDR2 sequences are SGHDT and YYEEEE. The CDR3 has 15 amino acids. Trimming left V 4 bases short and J 1 base short, with 14 bases between. The chain's CDR3 is CASSLLGRPNTEAFF. CDR3 nucleotides: TGTGCCAGCAGCCTTTTAGGACGGCCGAACACTGAAGCTTTCTTT.

Many counts were recorded for this clonotype. The CDR3: CASSLDTLGGELFF. The CDR3 nucleotides are TGTGCCAGCAGTTTGGACACATTGGGGGGGGAGCTGTTTTTT. The genes are TRBV12-3 or TRBV12-4 and TRBJ2-2, with D maybe TRBD1 (5 bases). The CDR3 extends over 14 amino acids. The V gene lost 3 bases and the J gene lost 8 bases, with 13 bases spanning the gap.

The sample holds many counts of this clonotype. The chain has TRBV5-1 and TRBJ2-7; 16 nucleotides agree with TRBD2. The V and J ends lost 4 bases and 3 bases, in that order; junction bases with no gene match: 7. Germline lookup yields CDR1 SGHRS and CDR2 YFSETQ. The CDR3 is 17 amino acids. The CDR3 DNA follows: TGCGCCAGCAGCGGCGGGACTAGCGGGGGGGTAGTCTACGAGCAGTACTTC. As protein: CASSGGTSGGVVYEQYF.

About this clonotype: A much larger clonotype is one base distant, so this may be a read error. V gene TRBV5-4 combines with J gene TRBJ2-6, with a tentative D call TRBD1 (6 bases). This CDR3 is 15 amino acids long. Germline V gene lookup returns CDR1 SGHNT and CDR2 YYREEE (reference sequence). This CDR3 reads CASSSDSSGANDLTF. The DNA of the CDR3 is TGTGCCAGCAGCTCGGACAGCTCTGGGGCCAACGACCTGACTTTC.

Remarks on this clonotype: At one boundary the junction diverges from the germline segment, which might be a read error. V and J are TRBV2 and TRBJ1-4; D call uncertain. The CDR3 sequence is 16 residues long. Germline assignment: CDR1 SNHLY and CDR2 FYNNEI. CDR3: CASNRGERTTNEKLFF. The CDR3 nucleotides read TGTGCCAGCAATCGGGGAGAGAGAACAACAAATGAAAAACTGTTTTTT.

Details on this clonotype: The missing conserved phenylalanine or tryptophan at the end of this CDR3 makes a read error likely. The chain uses TRBV6-6 and TRBJ2-3; 8 bases match TRBD2. This CDR3 spans 16 amino acids. With 2 bases clipped from V and 4 bases from J, the junction kept 8 bases outside the gene matches. Germline V CDR1 and CDR2: MNHNY, SVGAGI (reference sequence). DNA for the CDR3: TGTGCCAGCAGTTACCGGGGGGGGACCGGGGCAGATACGCAGTATTCT. Translation gives CASSYRGGTGADTQYS.

The CDR3 loop reads CASSSTGTSGNTGELFF. The CDR3 coding sequence is TGTGCCAGCAGCAGTACGGGGACTAGCGGGAACACCGGGGAGCTGTTTTTT. The chain uses TRBV28 and TRBJ2-2, with 11 bases matching TRBD2. The CDR3 has 17 residues. Germline V gene sequence: CDR1 MDHEN, CDR2 SYDVKM. The ends lost 6 bases at V and 1 base at J; junction bases unmatched: 7. Full variable domain (missing parts from reference TRBV28 and TRBJ2-2): DVKVTQSSRYLVKRTGEKVFLECVQDMDHENMFWYRQDPGLGLRLIYFSYDVKMKEKGDIPEGYSVSREKKERFSLILESASTNQTSMYLCASSSTGTSGNTGELFFGEGSRLTVL.

The rearrangement joins TRBV29-1 to TRBJ2-7; 9 nucleotides line up with TRBD1. Germline V gives CDR1 SQVTM, CDR2 ANQGSEA. The J segment lost 5 bases and the V segment lost 6 bases, leaving 2 bases of the junction unmatched. The CDR3 is 11 amino acids. The DNA for the CDR3 is TGCAGCGTCTGGACAGGGGACGAGCAGTACTTC. Translating gives CSVWTGDEQYF.

About this clonotype itself: It may be a read error: a sequence one base away is much more abundant. CDR3 region: CASSSGQLQETQYF. DNA for the CDR3: TGCGCCAGCAGCTCGGGACAATTACAAGAGACCCAGTACTTC. V is TRBV5-1 and J is TRBJ2-5; TRBD1 might be the D (6 bases). CDR3 length equals 14 residues. Germline V gene sequence: CDR1 SGHRS, CDR2 YFSETQ. The germline V and J ends were trimmed by 3 bases and 2 bases, with 11 bases remaining between them.

Turning to this clonotype: Germline is not matched at one junction end, which may reflect a read error. This chain links TRBV12-3 or TRBV12-4 with TRBJ2-3; 8 bases align to TRBD2. The CDR3 length is 14 residues. The CDR3 bases are TGTGTCAGCAGTAATCAACGGGAGGGAGATACGCAGTATTTT. The encoded protein is CVSSNQREGDTQYF.

The V and J genes are TRBV19 and TRBJ1-2; 7 bases are shared with TRBD1. CDR3 size: 14 residues. Trimming took 4 bases from V and 8 from J; bases not matched to a gene: 10. CDR1 and CDR2 (germline): LNHDA, SQIVND (reference sequence). CDR3 DNA sequence: TGTGCCAGTAGTACTCCGGGAAGGGGGCTAGGCTACACCTTC. It encodes CASSTPGRGLGYTF. The whole variable domain, remainder taken from reference TRBV19 and TRBJ1-2, is DGGITQSPKYLFRKEGQNVTLSCEQNLNHDAMYWYRQDPGQGLRLIYYSQIVNDFQKGDIAEGYSVSREKKESFPLTVTSAQKNPTAFYLCASSTPGRGLGYTFGSGTRLTVV.

Note on this clonotype: Its ends do not fully match the called genes, so a read error is possible. V usage is TRBV11-2 and J usage is TRBJ2-3; the D is unclear. Germline V lookup: CDR1 SGHAT, CDR2 FQNNGV. The CDR3 spans 15 residues. This CDR3 is CASSPFLENTDTQYF. DNA of the CDR3: TGTGCCAGCAGCCCTTTCTTGGAAAACACAGATACACAGTATTTT.

This clonotype is medium-sized (0.01 to 0.1%). J is TRBJ1-5 and V is TRBV6-1; D is ambiguous. Per the germline V gene, CDR1 is MNHNS and CDR2 is SASEGT. The CDR3 runs to 16 residues. The V end lost 8 bases, the J end lost 6 bases, and 23 bases lay between the germline ends. CDR3 residues: CASRGWAPGLPQPQHF. Written as DNA, the CDR3 is TGTGCCAGCCGAGGGTGGGCCCCGGGTCTACCTCAGCCCCAGCATTTT.

As for this clonotype: A clone one base away is much larger, so this may be a read error. The chain is built from TRBV5-4 and TRBJ2-5; 7 nucleotides match TRBD2. The CDR3 length is 14 residues. CDR1 is SGHNT and CDR2 is YYREEE in the germline V gene (reference sequence). The CDR3 DNA sequence: TGTGTCAGCAGCTTGGCGGGAGTACAGGAGACCCAGTACTTC. Its translation: CVSSLAGVQETQYF.

This clonotype was found many times. The chain links TRBV29-1 to TRBJ2-2; 10 bases are a match to TRBD1. V shed 6 bases and J 4 bases; nucleotides not matched to a gene: 11. The CDR3 extends over 16 amino acids. In germline, CDR1 is SQVTM, CDR2 ANQGSEA. As DNA, the CDR3 is TGCAGCGTAGCCGGGACAGGGGCTTTGGGCACCGGGGAGCTGTTTTTT. Protein product: CSVAGTGALGTGELFF.

The V and J genes are TRBV20-1 and TRBJ2-3; D possibly corresponds to TRBD1 (7 bases). Between the trimmed V and J ends, which lost 0 bases and 5 bases, there was a span of 18 bases. Germline V gene data show CDR1 as DFQATT and CDR2 as SNEGSKA (reference sequence). This CDR3 comprises 16 residues. The CDR3 sequence is CSARDFQAGGRDTQYF. The DNA for the CDR3 is TGCAGTGCTAGAGATTTTCAAGCAGGGGGGAGAGATACGCAGTATTTT.

This clonotype has a count of ten or more. V usage is TRBV6-5 and J usage is TRBJ1-1; D gene ambiguous. Trimming cost V 5 bases and J 0 bases, with 16 bases left between them. In germline, CDR1 is MNHEY, CDR2 SVGAGI. This CDR3 contains 16 residues. CDR3 in DNA: TGTGCCAGCAGTGCCTCCAGTGGAGGAGTGAACACTGAAGCTTTCTTT. Encoded protein: CASSASSGGVNTEAFF.

To note about this clonotype: Given a much more abundant clone one base away, this may be a read error. V is TRBV6-1 and J is TRBJ2-7; D gene unclear. The CDR3 is 14 residues long. The germline V gene encodes CDR1 MNHNS and CDR2 SASEGT. V lost 5 bases to trimming and J lost 2 bases, with 13 bases between them. CDR3 sequence (DNA): TGTGCCAGCAGTCGGGCATGTGTAACCTACGAGCAGTACTTC. Its protein product is CASSRACVTYEQYF.